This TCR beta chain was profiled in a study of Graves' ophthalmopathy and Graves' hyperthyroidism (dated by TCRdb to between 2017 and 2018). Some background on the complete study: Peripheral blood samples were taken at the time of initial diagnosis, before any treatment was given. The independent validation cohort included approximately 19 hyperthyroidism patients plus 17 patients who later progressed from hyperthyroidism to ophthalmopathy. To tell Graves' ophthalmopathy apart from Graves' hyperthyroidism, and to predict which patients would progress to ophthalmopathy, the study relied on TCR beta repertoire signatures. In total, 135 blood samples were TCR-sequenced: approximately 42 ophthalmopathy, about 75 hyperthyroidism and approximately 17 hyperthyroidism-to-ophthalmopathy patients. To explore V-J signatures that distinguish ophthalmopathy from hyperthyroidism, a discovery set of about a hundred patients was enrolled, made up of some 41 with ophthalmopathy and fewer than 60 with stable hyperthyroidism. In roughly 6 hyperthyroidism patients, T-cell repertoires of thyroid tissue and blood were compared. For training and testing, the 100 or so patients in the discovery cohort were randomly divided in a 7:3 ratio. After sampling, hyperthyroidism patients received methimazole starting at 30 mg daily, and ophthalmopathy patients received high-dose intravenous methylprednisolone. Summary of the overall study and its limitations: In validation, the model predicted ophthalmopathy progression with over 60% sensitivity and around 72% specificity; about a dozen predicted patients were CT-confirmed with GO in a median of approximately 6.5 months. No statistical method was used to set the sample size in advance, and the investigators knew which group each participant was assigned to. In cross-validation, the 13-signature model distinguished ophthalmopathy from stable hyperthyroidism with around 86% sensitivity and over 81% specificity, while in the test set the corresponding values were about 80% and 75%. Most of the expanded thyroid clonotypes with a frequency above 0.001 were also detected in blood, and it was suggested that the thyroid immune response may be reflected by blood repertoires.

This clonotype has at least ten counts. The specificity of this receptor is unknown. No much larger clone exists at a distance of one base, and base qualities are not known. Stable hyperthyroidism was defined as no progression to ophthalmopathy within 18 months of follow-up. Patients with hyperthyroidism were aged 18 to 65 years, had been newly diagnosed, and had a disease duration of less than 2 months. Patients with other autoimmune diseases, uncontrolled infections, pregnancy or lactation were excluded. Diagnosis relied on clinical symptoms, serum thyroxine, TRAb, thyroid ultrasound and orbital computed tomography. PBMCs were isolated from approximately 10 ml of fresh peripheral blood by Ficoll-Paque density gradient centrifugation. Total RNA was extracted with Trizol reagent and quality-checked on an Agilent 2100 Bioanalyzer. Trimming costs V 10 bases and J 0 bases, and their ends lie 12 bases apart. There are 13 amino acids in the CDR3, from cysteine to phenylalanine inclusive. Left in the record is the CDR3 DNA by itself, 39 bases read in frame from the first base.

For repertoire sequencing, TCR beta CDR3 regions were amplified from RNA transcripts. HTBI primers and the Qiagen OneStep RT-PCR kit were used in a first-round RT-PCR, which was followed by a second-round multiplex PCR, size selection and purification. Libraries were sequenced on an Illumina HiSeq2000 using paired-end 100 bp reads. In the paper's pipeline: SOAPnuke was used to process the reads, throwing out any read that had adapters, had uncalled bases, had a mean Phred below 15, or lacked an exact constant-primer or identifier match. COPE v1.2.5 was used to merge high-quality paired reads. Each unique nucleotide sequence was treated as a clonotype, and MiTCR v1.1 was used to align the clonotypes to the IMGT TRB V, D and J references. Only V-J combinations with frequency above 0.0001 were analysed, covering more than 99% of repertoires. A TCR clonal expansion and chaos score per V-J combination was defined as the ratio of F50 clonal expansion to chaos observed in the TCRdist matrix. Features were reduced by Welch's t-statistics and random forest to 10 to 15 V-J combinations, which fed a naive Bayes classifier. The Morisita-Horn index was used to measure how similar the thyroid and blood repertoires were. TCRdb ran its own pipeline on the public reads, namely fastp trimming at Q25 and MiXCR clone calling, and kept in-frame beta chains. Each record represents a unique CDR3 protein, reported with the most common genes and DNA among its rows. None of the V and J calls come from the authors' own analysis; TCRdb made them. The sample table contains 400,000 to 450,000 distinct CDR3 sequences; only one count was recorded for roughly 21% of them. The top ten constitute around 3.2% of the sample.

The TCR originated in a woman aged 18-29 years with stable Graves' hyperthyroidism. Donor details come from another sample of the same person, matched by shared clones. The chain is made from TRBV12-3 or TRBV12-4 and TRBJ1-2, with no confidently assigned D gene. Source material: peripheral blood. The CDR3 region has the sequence CAIGVHTNYGYTF. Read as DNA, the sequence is TGTGCCATAGGCGTCCATACTAACTATGGCTACACCTTC.